What follows is one T cell receptor beta chain and its context. The CDR3 has 13 residues. The V gene lost 0 bases and the J gene lost 5 bases, with 8 bases spanning the gap. The germline gives CDR1 LGHNT, CDR2 FRNRAP. From the 5' RACE reads, TCRdb called clonotypes with MiXCR, one entry per CDR3 protein. The top ten hold 0.91% of the sample, which has 500,000 to 550,000 distinct CDR3 sequences, under 25% seen once. The data belong to a study of identical twins. Another study also made use of these data, one on T cells expressing NK-cell markers. This second study says: Among a handful of donors, these clonotypes also ranked first in the CD3+CD56-NKG2C+ fraction.

Sample: CD4+ T cells sorted from blood. This TCR derives from a young woman in good health. The genes are TRBV12-5 and TRBJ2-7, with D tentatively TRBD2 (6 bases). The DNA of the CDR3 is TGTGCTAGTGGTTTGGTACGGAGGGACGAGCAGTACTTC. Its translation is CASGLVRRDEQYF.